Following are 15 T cell receptor beta chains from one sample sequenced in a study of blood T cell repertoires in COVID-19. Libraries were prepared by immunoSEQ multiplex PCR; TCRdb keeps only in-frame clonotypes and omits some of them. This table has roughly 200,000 clones, about four fifths appearing once. The sequenced material came from peripheral blood. The source of these receptors is a woman in her 40s with COVID-19, enrolled during active disease.

This rearrangement joins TRBV19 to TRBJ2-1, with D possibly matching TRBD2 (6 bases). The ends were cut back, 3 bases at V and 9 bases at J, with 9 bases in the middle. The CDR3 runs 12 residues. Germline CDR1 LNHDA, CDR2 SQIVND (reference sequence). The CDR3 spells CASSMGGSEQFF. For the CDR3, the DNA is TGTGCCAGTAGTATGGGGGGTTCTGAGCAGTTCTTC.

This clone was counted between two and nine times. CDR3 loop: CASSLGGIRTDTQYF. The CDR3 DNA is TGCGCCAGCAGCTTGGGAGGGATACGCACAGATACGCAGTATTTT. J is TRBJ2-3 and V is TRBV5-1; D is perhaps TRBD2 (5 bases). The CDR3 totals 15 residues. From germline, CDR1 is SGHRS and CDR2 YFSETQ. Deletions cut 0 bases from V and 1 base from J, with 9 bases between.

This clone has a handful of counts. The CDR3 loop reads CASSLDGRTGELFF. The CDR3 DNA sequence: TGTGCCAGCAGCTTGGACGGGAGAACCGGGGAGCTGTTTTTT. This chain joins TRBV5-4 and TRBJ2-2; maybe TRBD2 (6 bases). Deletions cut 0 bases from V and 5 bases from J, with 8 bases between. The CDR3 is made up of 14 amino acids. Germline V lookup: CDR1 SGHNT, CDR2 YYREEE (reference sequence).

The V call is TRBV18, the J call TRBJ2-1; 8 bases match TRBD2. The V gene's germline CDR1 is KGHSH and CDR2 LQKENI. The CDR3 runs 12 residues. V was clipped by 6 bases and J by 9 bases; unmatched bases: 4. The chain's CDR3 is CASSPTSAEQFF. CDR3 coding DNA: TGTGCCAGCTCCCCGACTAGCGCTGAGCAGTTCTTC.

The chain employs TRBV28 and TRBJ2-7; D is perhaps TRBD2 (6 bases). With 4 bases removed from V and 5 bases from J, the gap between germline ends came to 21 bases. The germline gives CDR1 MDHEN, CDR2 SYDVKM. The CDR3 runs to 16 residues. CDR3: CASSSLLTDYLDEQYF. CDR3 nucleotides: TGTGCCAGCAGTTCCCTACTTACGGACTACCTGGACGAGCAGTACTTC.

The V call is TRBV2, the J call TRBJ2-7; a weak D match, TRBD2 (6 bases). Germline assignment: CDR1 SNHLY and CDR2 FYNNEI. Between the trimmed V and J ends, which lost 3 bases and 6 bases, there was a span of 9 bases. This CDR3 is built from 12 residues. CDR3 nucleotide sequence: TGTGCCAGCAGTGATATGGGGGGCGAGCAGTACGTC. Its translation is CASSDMGGEQYV.

The chain couples TRBV6-5 to TRBJ2-5; D remains unclear. The CDR3 is 13 residues long. Germline V gene data show CDR1 as MNHEY and CDR2 as SVGAGI. V was trimmed by 6 bases and J by 5 bases, leaving 13 bases between them. CDR3 nucleotide sequence: TGTGCCAGCAGCCTTACTGTCGGGGAGACCCAGTACTTC. Its protein product is CASSLTVGETQYF.

The V and J genes are TRBV9 and TRBJ2-2, with D unclear. The CDR3 is 14 residues long. CDR1 and CDR2 from the germline V gene are SGDLS and YYNGEE. Trimming stripped 2 bases from V and 5 bases from J, with 10 bases between. The CDR3 DNA is TGTGCCAGCAGCGTGTCCGTCTTTACCGGGGAGCTGTTTTTT. Translating it yields CASSVSVFTGELFF.

CDR3 in amino acids: CASSPPTGGSYNEQFF. The CDR3 DNA follows: TGTGCCAGCTCACCACCGACAGGGGGCTCCTACAATGAGCAGTTCTTC. The rearrangement joins TRBV18 to TRBJ2-1; 9 bases line up with TRBD1. CDR1 and CDR2 (germline): KGHSH, LQKENI. This CDR3 spans 16 amino acids. Germline trimming cut 0 bases from V and 0 bases from J; bases unmatched to any gene: 0. Complete variable domain (other parts from reference TRBV18 and TRBJ2-1): NAGVMQNPRHLVRRRGQEARLRCSPMKGHSHVYWYRQLPEEGLKFMVYLQKENIIDESGMPKERFSAEFPKEGPSILRIQQVVRGDSAAYFCASSPPTGGSYNEQFFGPGTRLTVL.

This clone was seen just once. The chain couples TRBV9 to TRBJ1-3; possible D gene TRBD1, 5 bases. Germline CDR1 is SGDLS and CDR2 is YYNGEE. The CDR3 has 16 residues. The V end was cut by 4 bases, the J end by 0 bases, with 14 bases between. The CDR3 coding sequence is TGTGCCAGCAGCCTGACAGACTCCTTCTCTGGAAACACCATATATTTT. This encodes CASSLTDSFSGNTIYF.

A note on this clone: This sample also contains other DNA sequences that code for the same CDR3. This sequence joins TRBV5-1 and TRBJ2-7; 11 positions match TRBD2. The CDR3 is made up of 16 amino acids. The germline V gene has CDR1 SGHRS and CDR2 YFSETQ. V was pared by 2 bases and J by 4 bases, with 8 bases of the junction left unmatched. DNA of the CDR3: TGCGCCAGCAGCTTAGGGCTAGCGGGAGGTCGATACGAGCAGTACTTC. It encodes CASSLGLAGGRYEQYF. The variable domain in full, completed from reference TRBV5-1 and TRBJ2-7, reads KAGVTQTPRYLIKTRGQQVTLSCSPISGHRSVSWYQQTPGQGLQFLFEYFSETQRNKGNFPGRFSGRQFSNSRSEMNVSTLELGDSALYLCASSLGLAGGRYEQYFGPGTRLTVT.

In this sample, this clone turned up a few times. The chain combines TRBV7-8 with TRBJ2-5; 7 bases agree with TRBD1. This CDR3 is built from 16 residues. With V trimmed by 1 base and J by 2 bases, 7 bases remained unmatched. From germline, CDR1 is SGHVS and CDR2 FQNEAQ. CDR3 bases: TGTGCCAGCAGCTTAGTTCCAGCAGGGGGACAAGAGACCCAGTACTTC. This encodes CASSLVPAGGQETQYF.

The V gene is TRBV7-2, the J gene TRBJ1-6, with a possible D match to TRBD1 (6 bases). Germline values: CDR1 SGHTA, CDR2 FQGNSA. Trimming shortened V by 1 base and J by 9 bases, and 13 bases separated the two germline ends. CDR3 length: 15 residues. CDR3 in DNA: TGTGCCAGCAGCTTAGACTCAGGGGTGGGTTCACCCCTCCACTTT. Translating it yields CASSLDSGVGSPLHF. Full variable domain (missing parts from reference TRBV7-2 and TRBJ1-6): GAGVSQSPSNKVTEKGKDVELRCDPISGHTALYWYRQSLGQGLEFLIYFQGNSAPDKSGLPSDRFSAERTGGSVSTLTIQRTQQEDSAVYLCASSLDSGVGSPLHFGNGTRLTVT.

The J gene is TRBJ2-1, the V gene TRBV19, with a weak D call TRBD1 (5 bases). The CDR3 sequence is 13 residues long. The germline V gene encodes CDR1 LNHDA and CDR2 SQIVND (reference sequence). V was shortened by 1 base and J by 6 bases, with 7 bases between the two germline ends. The CDR3 loop is CASSIVGVNEQFF. DNA for the CDR3: TGTGCCAGTAGTATAGTAGGGGTCAATGAGCAGTTCTTC. Together with reference TRBV19 and TRBJ2-1, the CDR3 gives the full variable domain: DGGITQSPKYLFRKEGQNVTLSCEQNLNHDAMYWYRQDPGQGLRLIYYSQIVNDFQKGDIAEGYSVSREKKESFPLTVTSAQKNPTAFYLCASSIVGVNEQFFGPGTRLTVL.

CDR3 amino acids: CASTLTGGLETQYF. The CDR3, as DNA: TGTGCCAGCACCCTTACAGGGGGCTTGGAGACCCAGTACTTC. This chain connects TRBV7-2 to TRBJ2-5; 9 bases are shared with TRBD1. Per germline, CDR1 SGHTA and CDR2 FQGNSA. This CDR3 has 14 amino acids. The junction had 8 bases not matched to a gene; V was cut back by 7 bases and J by 5 bases.